The 30 T cell receptor beta chains in this list originate from one sample, sequenced in a study of blood T cell repertoires in COVID-19. The data were produced by immunoSEQ multiplex PCR, yet TCRdb's version contains in-frame clones alone and is incomplete. This sample yields 160,000 or so clones, of which around 83% are seen a single time; 1.5% to 1.9% belongs to the top ten. Sequenced: peripheral blood. Receptors were obtained from a human donor in a cohort sampled during active COVID-19.

The chain has TRBV6-5 and TRBJ2-3, with 7 bases aligning to TRBD1. In germline, CDR1 is MNHEY, CDR2 SVGAGI. With 6 bases clipped from V and 4 bases from J, the junction kept 10 bases outside the gene matches. This CDR3 is built from 15 residues. DNA for the CDR3: TGTGCCAGCAGCGATTCCGGGACAGCACCAGATACGCAGTATTTT. It yields the protein CASSDSGTAPDTQYF.

This clone was picked up one time. This sequence joins TRBV18 and TRBJ2-5, with TRBD1 matching over 8 bases. The J segment lost 3 bases and the V segment lost 3 bases, leaving 3 bases of the junction unmatched. The CDR3 runs to 14 residues. The germline V gene encodes CDR1 KGHSH and CDR2 LQKENI. CDR3 residues: CASSPPGGEETQYF. The CDR3 DNA reads TGTGCCAGCTCACCTCCAGGGGGCGAAGAGACCCAGTACTTC.

The chain is built from TRBV21-1 and TRBJ2-3; the DNA was not compared with TRBD1, the D call given in the table. TRBV21-1 is termed a pseudogene. CDR3 length: 14 amino acids. The CDR3 loop is CASLGLGDGDTQYF. The CDR3 DNA follows: TGTGCCAGCCTAGGGCTAGGGGATGGGGATACGCAGTATTTT.

The rearrangement uses TRBV7-3 and TRBJ2-7; 7 bases match TRBD1. The CDR3 consists of 15 residues. Germline trimming cut 2 bases from V and 2 bases from J; bases unmatched to any gene: 6. Germline loops: CDR1 SGHTA, CDR2 FQGTGA. The CDR3 DNA reads TGTGCCAGCAGCTTAGGGCAGGGGGTCCCCTACGAGCAGTACTTC. This codes for CASSLGQGVPYEQYF.

The CDR3 DNA is TGTGCCAGCAGCTTAGGGGAGATTGGTTTCTTT. Its translation is CASSLGEIGFF. The chain uses TRBV11-1 and TRBJ1-1; D call uncertain. Trimming left V 1 base short and J 13 bases short, with 10 bases between. Germline V gene sequence: CDR1 SGHAT, CDR2 FQDESV (reference sequence). The CDR3 spans 11 residues.

The V call is TRBV9, the J call TRBJ2-7, with TRBD2 identical over 8 bases. Per germline, CDR1 SGDLS and CDR2 YYNGEE. V was pared by 3 bases and J by 5 bases, with 10 bases of the junction left unmatched. The CDR3 contains 15 residues. CDR3 DNA: TGTGCCAGCAGCGATTCGGGGGGGCGAACCAACGAGCAGTACTTC. This gives the protein CASSDSGGRTNEQYF.

The rearrangement links TRBV5-4 to TRBJ2-7; 9 bases are shared with TRBD1. From germline, CDR1 is SGHNT and CDR2 YYREEE (reference sequence). The CDR3 extends over 15 amino acids. V lost 0 bases and J lost 7; bases outside the gene matches: 8. CDR3 loop: CASSLAGTGFIEQYF. The CDR3, as DNA: TGTGCCAGCAGCTTGGCCGGGACAGGGTTTATTGAGCAGTACTTC.

The V call is TRBV4-2, the J call TRBJ1-4; D gene unclear. Per the germline V gene, CDR1 is LGHNA and CDR2 is YNFKEQ. The V end was cut by 0 bases, the J end by 10 bases, with 15 bases between. The CDR3 is 15 amino acids. The CDR3 here is CASSQETRESGKLFF. CDR3 nucleotide sequence: TGTGCCAGCAGCCAAGAGACGAGGGAGAGCGGAAAACTGTTTTTT.

This rearrangement joins TRBV11-2 to TRBJ2-3; TRBD2 might be the D (5 bases). The V end was cut by 1 base, the J end by 3 bases, with 8 bases between. CDR1 SGHAT and CDR2 FQNNGV come from the germline V gene. This CDR3 is 14 amino acids long. The CDR3 loop is CASSLGSGTDTQYF. Here the CDR3 DNA reads TGTGCCAGCAGCTTAGGATCGGGGACAGATACGCAGTATTTT.

This rearrangement joins TRBV27 to TRBJ2-1; 7 nucleotides agree with TRBD1. Trimming at V came to 8 bases and at J to 5 bases, leaving 15 bases not matched to a gene. From germline, CDR1 is MNHEY and CDR2 SMNVEV (reference sequence). The CDR3 loop spans 16 amino acids. The CDR3 region is CASLIGGAGGHNEQFF. The CDR3 DNA sequence: TGTGCCAGCCTTATCGGAGGTGCAGGGGGACACAATGAGCAGTTCTTC.

Remarks on this clone: The junction departs from the called germline gene at one end, perhaps through a read error. The chain combines TRBV4-3 with TRBJ1-2, with D tentatively TRBD1 (5 bases). The CDR3 runs to 13 residues. Germline loops: CDR1 LGHNA, CDR2 YSLEER. CDR3 amino acids: CASSQESQAPPCF. For the CDR3, the DNA is TGCGCCAGCAGCCAAGAATCACAGGCCCCCCCCTGCTTC.

The chain employs TRBV4-1 and TRBJ1-5, with 9 bases lining up with TRBD1. The CDR3 is made up of 19 amino acids. V dropped 2 bases and J dropped 0; count of bases not matched to a gene: 11. CDR1 is MGHRA, CDR2 YSYEKL, per germline. The chain's CDR3 is CASSQPWDRAENSNQPQHF. As DNA, the CDR3 is TGCGCCAGCAGCCAACCGTGGGACAGGGCCGAGAATAGCAATCAGCCCCAGCATTTT.

The V call is TRBV27, the J call TRBJ2-1; possibly TRBD1 for D (6 bases). The V end was cut by 2 bases, the J end by 4 bases, with 12 bases between. CDR3 length: 15 amino acids. Germline V gene lookup returns CDR1 MNHEY and CDR2 SMNVEV (reference sequence). The CDR3 DNA sequence: TGTGCCAGCAGTTTAGATAGGGGGAAATACAATGAGCAGTTCTTC. It translates to CASSLDRGKYNEQFF.

The chain recombines TRBV27 with TRBJ1-1, with 8 positions matching TRBD1. CDR3 size: 16 residues. V shed 2 bases, J shed 1 base, and the junction held 6 bases outside the gene matches. Germline CDR1 MNHEY, CDR2 SMNVEV (reference sequence). CDR3 region: CASSLRTGTGNTEAFF. The CDR3 region has the DNA TGTGCCAGCAGTTTAAGGACAGGGACTGGGAACACTGAAGCTTTCTTT.

This chain joins TRBV7-8 and TRBJ2-7, with 9 nucleotides matching TRBD1. With 1 base clipped from V and 3 bases from J, the junction kept 7 bases outside the gene matches. Germline V CDR1 and CDR2: SGHVS, FQNEAQ. This CDR3 is 16 amino acids long. CDR3 protein: CASSLGGPGQGYEQYF. The CDR3 bases are TGTGCCAGCAGCTTAGGGGGACCGGGACAGGGCTACGAGCAGTACTTC.

This clone occurred many times. The rearrangement links TRBV9 to TRBJ2-5, with D perhaps TRBD2 (5 bases). Trimming took off 3 bases at V and 3 bases at J, with 12 bases between the two ends. Germline CDR1 is SGDLS and CDR2 is YYNGEE. This CDR3 contains 14 residues. CDR3 DNA: TGTGCCAGCAGCGCTGGACTGTATAAAGAGACCCAGTACTTC. It translates to CASSAGLYKETQYF.

This clone has only a few counts. The gene calls are TRBV6-5 and TRBJ1-1; a weak D match, TRBD1 (5 bases). Looked up from germline, CDR1 is MNHEY and CDR2 is SVGAGI. This CDR3 spans 12 amino acids. Trimming stripped 2 bases from V and 6 bases from J, with 7 bases between. CDR3 in DNA: TGTGCCAGCAGTTACCAGGGCGCTGAAGCTTTCTTT. Its translation: CASSYQGAEAFF.

The V gene is TRBV4-1, the J gene TRBJ1-3, with D possibly TRBD1 on 6 matching bases. CDR3 length: 14 residues. The germline CDR1 and CDR2 sequences are MGHRA and YSYEKL. Deletions cut 5 bases from V and 1 base from J, with 9 bases between. The CDR3 coding sequence is TGCGCCAGCAGCGGACAGTCTTCTGGAAACACCATATATTTT. Translating gives CASSGQSSGNTIYF.

This clone was seen more than once but under ten times. V usage is TRBV6-2 or TRBV6-3 and J usage is TRBJ2-2; 11 bases fit TRBD2. Germline lookup yields CDR1 MNHEY and CDR2 SVGEGT. CDR3 size: 16 residues. J was trimmed by 6 bases and V by 6 bases; bases with no gene match: 9. CDR3 DNA: TGTGCCAGCAGCACCACGGCTAGCGGGGGGTCCGGGGAGCTGTTTTTT. Protein sequence: CASSTTASGGSGELFF.

The chain links TRBV3-1 (or the pseudogene TRBV3-2) to TRBJ1-5, with D tentatively TRBD1 (6 bases). V lost 2 bases and J lost 7, with 12 bases in between. In germline, CDR1 is LGHDT, CDR2 YNNKEL (reference sequence). The CDR3 loop spans 14 amino acids. CDR3 nucleotides: TGTGCCAGCAGCCAAACCCGGGGGGGCCAGCCCCAGCATTTT. Its protein is CASSQTRGGQPQHF.

The chain links TRBV13 to TRBJ1-2, with 9 bases fitting TRBD1. J was trimmed by 8 bases and V by 5 bases; bases with no gene match: 9. Germline-derived CDR1 and CDR2 are PRHDT and FYEKMQ (reference sequence). The CDR3 is 14 amino acids. The CDR3 coding sequence is TGTGCCAGCAGCCTCCGGGACAGGGCAGAAGGCTACACCTTC. This translates into CASSLRDRAEGYTF.

The chain carries TRBV6-6 and TRBJ1-1; 7 bases align to TRBD1. Germline CDR1 and CDR2: MNHNY and SVGAGI (reference sequence). This CDR3 has 12 amino acids. With 6 bases clipped from V and 7 bases from J, the junction kept 5 bases outside the gene matches. The CDR3, as DNA: TGTGCCAGCAGCCCCAGGGACAGTGAAGCTTTCTTT. This codes for CASSPRDSEAFF.

V is TRBV6-5 and J is TRBJ2-7, with 7 bases that match TRBD1. This CDR3 region has 15 residues. V was clipped by 6 bases and J by 3 bases; unmatched bases: 11. The germline V gene encodes CDR1 MNHEY and CDR2 SVGAGI. The CDR3 reads CASRQQGKGLYEQYF. CDR3 DNA sequence: TGTGCCAGCAGACAACAGGGGAAGGGGCTCTACGAGCAGTACTTC.

A single count supports this clone. The chain uses TRBV9 and TRBJ2-3, with D possibly TRBD2 on 8 matching bases. Germline V gene sequence: CDR1 SGDLS, CDR2 YYNGEE. The CDR3 is 15 amino acids. Trimming left V 4 bases short and J 9 bases short, with 21 bases between. CDR3 in amino acids: CASSPSGSQGGTQYF. CDR3 DNA: TGTGCCAGCAGCCCTAGCGGGTCCCAGGGGGGCACGCAGTATTTT.

This clone came up a few times. The gene calls are TRBV25-1 and TRBJ2-3, with 13 nucleotides matching TRBD2. CDR1 is MGHDK, CDR2 SYGVNS, per germline. The CDR3 is made up of 17 amino acids. J gave up 2 bases and V 5 bases, and 7 bases lay outside the gene matches. CDR3 DNA: TGTGCCAGCAGTACTGATACTAGCGGGGGGGCCACAGATACGCAGTATTTT. Its translation is CASSTDTSGGATDTQYF.

J is TRBJ1-4 and V is TRBV4-1, with 8 bases lining up with TRBD1. CDR1 and CDR2 from the germline V gene are MGHRA and YSYEKL. Trimming cost V 2 bases and J 8 bases; bases outside gene matches: 7. This CDR3 is built from 15 residues. CDR3 in amino acids: CASSQPRTGHEKLFF. CDR3 in DNA: TGCGCCAGCAGCCAACCCCGGACAGGGCACGAAAAACTGTTTTTT.

This clone has just one count. The chain links TRBV5-1 to TRBJ1-1, with a possible D match to TRBD1 (6 bases). V lost 4 bases to trimming and J lost 6 bases, with 13 bases between them. CDR1 is SGHRS and CDR2 is YFSETQ in the germline V gene. This CDR3 contains 13 residues. CDR3 bases: TGCGCCAGCAGCGCAGGGGCCGATGCTGAAGCTTTCTTT. Amino acid sequence: CASSAGADAEAFF.

This chain links TRBV28 with TRBJ2-5, with TRBD2 matching 12 bases. The CDR3 covers 14 residues. J was trimmed by 4 bases and V by 7 bases; bases with no gene match: 4. Per the germline V gene, CDR1 is MDHEN and CDR2 is SYDVKM. The CDR3 DNA reads TGTGCCAGCACTCCGGGACTAGCGGGAGAGACCCAGTACTTC. This codes for CASTPGLAGETQYF.

The gene calls are TRBV20-1 and TRBJ1-3; D is perhaps TRBD1 (5 bases). The V gene's germline CDR1 is DFQATT and CDR2 SNEGSKA (reference sequence). V lost 3 bases, J lost 4 bases, and 13 bases lay in between. CDR3 length: 14 residues. The CDR3 DNA is TGCAGTGCTAGTACGCAGGGTTCGGGAAACACCATATATTTT. Translated: CSASTQGSGNTIYF.

V is TRBV6-5 and J is TRBJ2-7, with 8 bases fitting TRBD1. Trimming took 6 bases from V and 3 from J; bases not matched to a gene: 10. This CDR3 has 15 amino acids. Germline V CDR1 and CDR2: MNHEY, SVGAGI. CDR3: CASSYATGVNYEQYF. CDR3 bases: TGTGCCAGCAGCTACGCGACAGGGGTAAACTACGAGCAGTACTTC.